This T cell receptor beta chain was observed in a study of control samples from healthy donors and cancer patients. TCRdb's table, derived via immunoSEQ multiplex PCR, lists solely in-frame clones and lacks some. The sample has 150,000 to 200,000 clones, 93% seen once. The CDR3 length is 15 residues. In germline, CDR1 is SGHRS, CDR2 YFSETQ. The trim removed 4 bases at V and 2 bases at J, leaving 7 bases unmatched. J is TRBJ2-3 and V is TRBV5-1; TRBD2 aligns across 7 bases. The sample comprised blood. The TCR was taken from a woman aged 55-69 years in good health. The CDR3 DNA reads TGCGCCAGCAGCCGCCGGGACTACTTCACAGATACGCAGTATTTT. This gives the protein CASSRRDYFTDTQYF.